This TCR beta chain emerged from a study of Graves' ophthalmopathy and Graves' hyperthyroidism. Unmatched junction bases numbered 3, after V lost 4 bases and J lost 3 bases. The germline V gene encodes CDR1 SEHNR and CDR2 FQNEAQ (reference sequence). CDR3 length equals 15 residues. As the template, RNA transcripts were used to amplify TCR beta CDR3 regions. An opening RT-PCR round employed HTBI primers and preceded a second-round multiplex PCR. TCRdb re-called the multiplex PCR reads with MiXCR, one entry per CDR3 protein. Here the sample spans some 1.1 million distinct CDR3 sequences, about 40% being singletons.

The chain uses TRBV7-9 and TRBJ1-4; 9 nucleotides match TRBD1. Sample: peripheral blood or thyroid tissue (not recorded which). The source is an adult man with Graves' hyperthyroidism. The CDR3 sequence is CASSSGTGPNEKLFF. The DNA of the CDR3 is TGTGCCAGCAGCTCCGGGACAGGGCCTAATGAAAAACTGTTTTTT.